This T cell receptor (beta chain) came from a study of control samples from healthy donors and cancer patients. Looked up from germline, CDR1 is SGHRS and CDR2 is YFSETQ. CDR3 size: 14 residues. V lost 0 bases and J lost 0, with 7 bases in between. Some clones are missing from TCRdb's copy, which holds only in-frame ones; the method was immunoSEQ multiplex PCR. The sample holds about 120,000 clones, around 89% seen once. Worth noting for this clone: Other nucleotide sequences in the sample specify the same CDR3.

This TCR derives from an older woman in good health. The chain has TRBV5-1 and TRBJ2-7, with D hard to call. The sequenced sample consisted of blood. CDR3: CASSLGSSSYEQYF. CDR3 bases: TGCGCCAGCAGCTTGGGCAGTTCCTCCTACGAGCAGTACTTC.